These 27 T cell receptor beta chains were all obtained from the same sample, sequenced in a study of graft-versus-host responses after intestinal transplantation. Profiling relied on immunoSEQ multiplex PCR, and the TCRdb table lists in-frame clones only, not all of them. This sample has about 130,000 clones, with about 90% found just once. Their antigens remain unidentified. Source: unstimulated CD4+ T cells sorted from spleen or lymph node cells, taken before intestinal transplant. The receptor set was obtained from a human donor who received an intestinal transplant.

This chain connects TRBV19 to TRBJ2-7; no definite D call. The germline V gene has CDR1 LNHDA and CDR2 SQIVND (reference sequence). Trimming removed 3 bases from V and 2 bases from J, with 8 bases in between. This CDR3 spans 13 amino acids. Written as DNA, the CDR3 is TGTGCCAGTAGTATGCGCCCTACCTACGAGCAGTACTTC. This sequence encodes CASSMRPTYEQYF.

J is TRBJ1-5 and V is TRBV5-8; TRBD1 might be the D (6 bases). Germline V gene sequence: CDR1 SGHTS, CDR2 YDEGEE. This CDR3 is 15 amino acids long. V was shortened by 0 bases and J by 5 bases, with 12 bases between the two germline ends. The CDR3 loop reads CASSLAGAGHQPQHF. The CDR3 nucleotides are TGTGCCAGCAGCTTGGCGGGGGCAGGCCATCAGCCCCAGCATTTT.

This clone was found a few times. The chain links TRBV9 to TRBJ2-4, with D perhaps matching TRBD1 (6 bases). With 3 bases removed from V and 0 bases from J, the gap between germline ends came to 13 bases. Germline V gene lookup returns CDR1 SGDLS and CDR2 YYNGEE. This CDR3 spans 16 amino acids. CDR3 DNA sequence: TGTGCCAGCAGCGAGGGGGACCTACTAGCCAAAAACATTCAGTACTTC. It translates to CASSEGDLLAKNIQYF.

The rearrangement joins TRBV13 to TRBJ2-3; 11 nucleotides line up with TRBD2. V lost 3 bases and J lost 1; bases outside the gene matches: 3. The germline V gene encodes CDR1 PRHDT and CDR2 FYEKMQ (reference sequence). CDR3 size: 16 residues. DNA of the CDR3: TGTGCCAGCAGCTTTAGCGGGAGGGCCGGCACAGATACGCAGTATTTT. Translating gives CASSFSGRAGTDTQYF.

The chain carries TRBV29-1 and TRBJ2-5, with unresolved D. The CDR3 consists of 11 residues. Germline V gene sequence: CDR1 SQVTM, CDR2 ANQGSEA. Between the trimmed V and J ends, which lost 4 bases and 1 base, there was a span of 4 bases. The CDR3, as DNA: TGCAGCGTTGGTTTCCAAGAGACCCAGTACTTC. Its protein is CSVGFQETQYF.

The rearrangement links TRBV9 to TRBJ1-1; 7 bases are a match to TRBD1. This CDR3 is 14 amino acids long. Germline V gene lookup returns CDR1 SGDLS and CDR2 YYNGEE. Losses at the gene ends were 4 bases for V and 3 bases for J; bases not matched to a gene: 6. In nucleotides, the CDR3 is TGTGCCAGCAGCACGGGACAGCCATACACTGAAGCTTTCTTT. This encodes CASSTGQPYTEAFF.

The chain employs TRBV5-4 and TRBJ1-2; 9 nucleotides line up with TRBD1. CDR3 length: 17 amino acids. The germline V gene has CDR1 SGHNT and CDR2 YYREEE (reference sequence). J gave up 1 base and V 0 bases, and 7 bases lay outside the gene matches. CDR3 amino acids: CASSLVQGAVLNYGYTF. The DNA of the CDR3 is TGTGCCAGCAGCTTGGTACAGGGGGCCGTTCTTAACTATGGCTACACCTTC. The full variable domain, in which reference TRBV5-4 and TRBJ1-2 provide the parts outside the CDR3, is ETGVTQSPTHLIKTRGQQVTLRCSSQSGHNTVSWYQQALGQGPQFIFQYYREEENGRGNFPPRFSGLQFPNYSSELNVNALELDDSALYLCASSLVQGAVLNYGYTFGSGTRLTVV.

This clone appeared a few times. This chain links TRBV29-1 with TRBJ2-1, with 16 bases fitting TRBD2. V was clipped by 6 bases and J by 7 bases; unmatched bases: 3. The CDR3 has 14 amino acids. Germline V CDR1 and CDR2: SQVTM, ANQGSEA. CDR3 coding DNA: TGCAGCGTGGGACTAGCGGGAGGGCTGAATGAGCAGTTCTTC. Its protein product is CSVGLAGGLNEQFF.

J is TRBJ2-1 and V is TRBV25-1, with TRBD2 identical over 10 bases. Unmatched junction bases numbered 6, after V lost 1 base and J lost 6 bases. The CDR3 contains 16 residues. Germline CDR1 reads MGHDK; CDR2 reads SYGVNS. CDR3 sequence reads: CASSESASSGSNEQFF. CDR3 DNA sequence: TGTGCCAGCAGTGAATCCGCTTCTAGCGGGAGCAATGAGCAGTTCTTC.

Worth noting for this clone: Other nucleotide sequences from this sample produce the same CDR3. The chain has TRBV9 and TRBJ2-3; D is unresolved. Deletions cut 0 bases from V and 1 base from J, with 3 bases between. Germline V lookup: CDR1 SGDLS, CDR2 YYNGEE. The CDR3 runs to 13 residues. CDR3 DNA: TGTGCCAGCAGCGTAGCGGGCACAGATACGCAGTATTTT. It yields the protein CASSVAGTDTQYF.

In this sample, this clone turned up once. The gene calls are TRBV28 and TRBJ2-3, with D possibly matching TRBD2 (5 bases). This CDR3 is built from 14 residues. The germline V gene has CDR1 MDHEN and CDR2 SYDVKM. Trimming pared 5 bases from V and 5 bases from J, leaving 14 bases between. CDR3 in amino acids: CASSRGGPGDTQYF. Here the CDR3 DNA reads TGTGCCAGCAGTCGGGGTGGGCCCGGAGATACGCAGTATTTT.

The J gene is TRBJ2-5, the V gene TRBV12-5, with a tentative D call TRBD1 (5 bases). V shed 6 bases and J shed 1 base, with 9 bases lying between them. The CDR3 runs to 13 residues. Germline V gene sequence: CDR1 LGHNT, CDR2 FRNRAP. CDR3 loop: CASGLDSQETQYF. In nucleotides, the CDR3 is TGTGCTAGTGGCCTCGACAGCCAAGAGACCCAGTACTTC.

The chain joins TRBV6-6 to TRBJ2-5; TRBD1 aligns across 9 bases. In germline, CDR1 is MNHNY, CDR2 SVGAGI (reference sequence). With 6 bases clipped from V and 5 bases from J, the junction kept 4 bases outside the gene matches. This CDR3 contains 13 residues. The CDR3 loop reads CASRRTGGETQYF. CDR3 nucleotide sequence: TGTGCCAGCAGGCGTACAGGGGGCGAGACCCAGTACTTC.

The genes are TRBV19 and TRBJ2-5; 8 nucleotides line up with TRBD1. The CDR3 sequence is 14 residues long. The V and J ends lost 5 bases and 3 bases, in that order; junction bases with no gene match: 5. Germline-derived CDR1 and CDR2 are LNHDA and SQIVND (reference sequence). The CDR3 here is CASSHRTGKETQYF. The CDR3 bases are TGTGCCAGTAGTCACCGGACAGGGAAAGAGACCCAGTACTTC. Complete variable domain (other parts from reference TRBV19 and TRBJ2-5): DGGITQSPKYLFRKEGQNVTLSCEQNLNHDAMYWYRQDPGQGLRLIYYSQIVNDFQKGDIAEGYSVSREKKESFPLTVTSAQKNPTAFYLCASSHRTGKETQYFGPGTRLLVL.

This chain connects TRBV5-4 to TRBJ2-7; 10 positions agree with TRBD2. Losses at the gene ends were 0 bases for V and 0 bases for J; bases not matched to a gene: 9. The CDR3 is 18 amino acids. Per germline, CDR1 SGHNT and CDR2 YYREEE (reference sequence). CDR3 protein: CASSLAVGASGSSYEQYF. CDR3 bases: TGTGCCAGCAGCTTGGCCGTTGGGGCTAGCGGGAGCTCCTACGAGCAGTACTTC.

This clone has a single count. The chain combines TRBV11-2 with TRBJ2-1; unclear D gene. Germline V gene sequence: CDR1 SGHAT, CDR2 FQNNGV. The germline V and J ends were trimmed by 1 base and 6 bases, with 16 bases remaining between them. The CDR3 consists of 16 residues. The CDR3 DNA sequence: TGTGCCAGCAGCTTAGTTGGGCCCGAGTCAGCCAATGAGCAGTTCTTC. Amino acids: CASSLVGPESANEQFF.

This chain uses TRBV14 with TRBJ2-1; 11 positions match TRBD2. This CDR3 is built from 15 residues. J was trimmed by 13 bases and V by 1 base; bases with no gene match: 9. Germline V lookup: CDR1 SGHDN, CDR2 FVKESK. CDR3 protein: CASSQGTSGLGRQFF. The CDR3 DNA is TGTGCCAGCAGCCAAGGGACTAGCGGGCTGGGACGTCAGTTCTTC.

J is TRBJ1-3 and V is TRBV2; a weak D match, TRBD1 (5 bases). This CDR3 comprises 18 residues. From germline, CDR1 is SNHLY and CDR2 FYNNEI. V was shortened by 2 bases and J by 4 bases, with 21 bases between the two germline ends. The CDR3 loop reads CASSELLPRGGEGNTIYF. DNA for the CDR3: TGTGCCAGCAGTGAACTTCTCCCGCGGGGGGGAGAAGGAAACACCATATATTTT. Together with reference TRBV2 and TRBJ1-3, the CDR3 gives the full variable domain: EPEVTQTPSHQVTQMGQEVILRCVPISNHLYFYWYRQILGQKVEFLVSFYNNEISEKSEIFDDQFSVERPDGSNFTLKIRSTKLEDSAMYFCASSELLPRGGEGNTIYFGEGSWLTVV.

V is TRBV30 and J is TRBJ2-1, with 13 bases lining up with TRBD2. Germline V gene sequence: CDR1 GTSNPN, CDR2 SVGIG (reference sequence). CDR3 size: 15 residues. The junction had 4 bases not matched to a gene; V was cut back by 2 bases and J by 6 bases. The CDR3 DNA reads as TGTGCCTGGAGTTCCGGACTAGCGGGAGTCAATGAGCAGTTCTTC. This gives the protein CAWSSGLAGVNEQFF. The complete variable domain, with remaining parts taken from reference TRBV30 and TRBJ2-1, reads SQTIHQWPATLVQPVGSPLSLECTVEGTSNPNLYWYRQAAGRGLQLLFYSVGIGQISSEVPQNLSASRPQDRQFILSSKKLLLSDSGFYLCAWSSGLAGVNEQFFGPGTRLTVL.

CDR3 sequence (DNA): TGTGCCAGCAGCCGTGGACTCTTTCAAAGGGGCTACACCTTC. Its translation: CASSRGLFQRGYTF. The rearrangement links TRBV28 to TRBJ1-2, with D hard to call. With 6 bases removed from V and 8 bases from J, the gap between germline ends came to 19 bases. CDR1 is MDHEN, CDR2 SYDVKM, per germline. This CDR3 contains 14 residues.

This clone was counted a single time. The chain uses TRBV10-1 and TRBJ1-1, with 7 bases identical to TRBD1. This CDR3 has 13 amino acids. Trimming removed 6 bases from V and 5 bases from J; junction bases left unmatched: 6. CDR1 is WNHNN and CDR2 is SYGVQD in the germline V gene (reference sequence). The CDR3 protein is CASSRDSGTEAFF. The DNA of the CDR3 is TGCGCCAGCAGCCGGGACAGCGGGACTGAAGCTTTCTTT.

The chain joins TRBV4-1 to TRBJ2-1, with 7 bases that match TRBD1. CDR1 MGHRA and CDR2 YSYEKL come from the germline V gene. The CDR3 runs 18 residues. Trimming removed 1 base from V and 5 bases from J; junction bases left unmatched: 14. The CDR3 protein is CASSQGFRVVRGNNEQFF. The CDR3 region has the DNA TGCGCCAGCAGCCAAGGGTTTCGTGTTGTCAGGGGGAACAATGAGCAGTTCTTC.

The chain has TRBV18 and TRBJ2-1, with 11 positions matching TRBD2. CDR3 length: 16 residues. Germline values: CDR1 KGHSH, CDR2 LQKENI. V lost 0 bases, J lost 4 bases, and 2 bases stayed unmatched. The CDR3 bases are TGTGCCAGCTCACCACCTAGCGGGAGGGTATACAATGAGCAGTTCTTC. It is translated as CASSPPSGRVYNEQFF.

The chain links TRBV5-1 to TRBJ2-3, with D possibly being TRBD1 or TRBD2 (5 bases each). Trimming removed 4 bases from V and 0 bases from J, with 21 bases in between. The CDR3 is made up of 18 amino acids. Germline CDR1 reads SGHRS; CDR2 reads YFSETQ. CDR3 sequence reads: CASSPVSTRDGSTDTQYF. CDR3 coding DNA: TGCGCCAGCAGCCCTGTTAGCACCCGGGACGGAAGCACAGATACGCAGTATTTT.

The J gene is TRBJ1-2, the V gene TRBV5-5; D is unresolved. Germline V gene lookup returns CDR1 SGHKS and CDR2 YYEKEE (reference sequence). Trimming stripped 7 bases from V and 6 bases from J, with 19 bases between. The CDR3 spans 14 residues. The CDR3 protein is CASRSLLESDGYTF. The CDR3, as DNA: TGTGCCAGCCGTAGCCTACTAGAATCAGATGGCTACACCTTC. Together with reference TRBV5-5 and TRBJ1-2, the CDR3 gives the full variable domain: DAGVTQSPTHLIKTRGQQVTLRCSPISGHKSVSWYQQVLGQGPQFIFQYYEKEERGRGNFPDRFSARQFPNYSSELNVNALLLGDSALYLCASRSLLESDGYTFGSGTRLTVV.

J is TRBJ2-5 and V is TRBV18; 13 bases align to TRBD2. The J call may be wrong; the DNA end is better matched by TRBJ2-7. The CDR3 sequence is 18 residues long. Per the germline V gene, CDR1 is KGHSH and CDR2 is LQKENI. Here the CDR3 DNA reads TGTGCCAGCTCACCGCGGACTAGCGGGAGACCTCCCCTCTACGAGCAGTACTTC. Translating gives CASSPRTSGRPPLYEQYF.

The chain couples TRBV28 to TRBJ1-1; 7 nucleotides line up with TRBD1. The germline gives CDR1 MDHEN, CDR2 SYDVKM. The J segment lost 7 bases and the V segment lost 6 bases, leaving 11 bases of the junction unmatched. The CDR3 spans 14 residues. CDR3 residues: CASSPAGTAREAFF. For the CDR3, the DNA is TGTGCCAGCAGCCCTGCCGGGACAGCGCGTGAAGCTTTCTTT.